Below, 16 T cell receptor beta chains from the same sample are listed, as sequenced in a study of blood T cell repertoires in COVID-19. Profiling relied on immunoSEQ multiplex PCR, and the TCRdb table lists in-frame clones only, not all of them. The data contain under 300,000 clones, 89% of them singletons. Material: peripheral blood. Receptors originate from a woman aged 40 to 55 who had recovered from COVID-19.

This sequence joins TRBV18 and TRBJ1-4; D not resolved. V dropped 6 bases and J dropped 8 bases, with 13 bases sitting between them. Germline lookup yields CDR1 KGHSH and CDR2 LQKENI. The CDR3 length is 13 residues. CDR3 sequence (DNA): TGTGCCAGCTCGCCGAATACAGCAGAAAAACTGTTTTTT. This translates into CASSPNTAEKLFF.

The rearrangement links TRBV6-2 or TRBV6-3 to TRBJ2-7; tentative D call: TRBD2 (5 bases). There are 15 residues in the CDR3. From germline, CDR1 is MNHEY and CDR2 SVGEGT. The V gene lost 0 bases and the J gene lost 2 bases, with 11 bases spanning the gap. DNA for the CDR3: TGTGCCAGCAGTTACTCGAAGGACTTTCCCTACGAGCAGTACTTC. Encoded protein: CASSYSKDFPYEQYF.

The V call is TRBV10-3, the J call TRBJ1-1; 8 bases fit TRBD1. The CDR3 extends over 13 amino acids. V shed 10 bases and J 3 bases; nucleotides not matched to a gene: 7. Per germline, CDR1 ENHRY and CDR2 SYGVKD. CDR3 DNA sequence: TGTGCCAACAGCAGGGGGCTTGACACTGAAGCTTTCTTT. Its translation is CANSRGLDTEAFF.

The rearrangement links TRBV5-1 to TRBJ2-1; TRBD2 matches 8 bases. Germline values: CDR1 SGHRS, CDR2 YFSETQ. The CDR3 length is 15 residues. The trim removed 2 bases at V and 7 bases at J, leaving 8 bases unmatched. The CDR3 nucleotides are TGCGCCAGCAGCTTAGAAGCGGGAGTAAGGAATGAGCAGTTCTTC. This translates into CASSLEAGVRNEQFF. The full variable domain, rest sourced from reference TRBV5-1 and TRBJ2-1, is KAGVTQTPRYLIKTRGQQVTLSCSPISGHRSVSWYQQTPGQGLQFLFEYFSETQRNKGNFPGRFSGRQFSNSRSEMNVSTLELGDSALYLCASSLEAGVRNEQFFGPGTRLTVL.

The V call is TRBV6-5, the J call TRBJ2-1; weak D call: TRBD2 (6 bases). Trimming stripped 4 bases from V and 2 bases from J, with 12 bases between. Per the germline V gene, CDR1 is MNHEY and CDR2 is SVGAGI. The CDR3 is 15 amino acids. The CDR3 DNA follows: TGTGCCAGCAGTTCAAGCATAGCGGCCTACAATGAGCAGTTCTTC. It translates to CASSSSIAAYNEQFF.

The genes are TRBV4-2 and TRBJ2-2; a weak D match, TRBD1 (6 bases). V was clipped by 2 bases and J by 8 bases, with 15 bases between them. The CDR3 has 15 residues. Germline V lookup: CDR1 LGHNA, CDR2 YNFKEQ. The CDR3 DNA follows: TGTGCCAGCAGCCAAACTGCTACCGGGACAGGGGAGCTGTTTTTT. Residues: CASSQTATGTGELFF.

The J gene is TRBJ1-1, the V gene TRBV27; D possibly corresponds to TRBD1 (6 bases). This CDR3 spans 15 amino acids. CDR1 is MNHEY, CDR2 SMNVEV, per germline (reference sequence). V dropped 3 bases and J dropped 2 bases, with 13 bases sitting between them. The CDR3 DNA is TGTGCCAGCAGTTTTGAAGCAGGGGTAAACACTGAAGCTTTCTTT. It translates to CASSFEAGVNTEAFF.

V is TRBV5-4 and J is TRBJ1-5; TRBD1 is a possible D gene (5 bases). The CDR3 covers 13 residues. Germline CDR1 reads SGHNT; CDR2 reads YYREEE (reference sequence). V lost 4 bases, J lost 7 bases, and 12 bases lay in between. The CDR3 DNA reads TGTGCCAGCAGCCCGGACAATATGCAGCCCCAGCATTTT. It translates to CASSPDNMQPQHF. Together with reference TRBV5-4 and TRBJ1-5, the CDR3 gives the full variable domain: ETGVTQSPTHLIKTRGQQVTLRCSSQSGHNTVSWYQQALGQGPQFIFQYYREEENGRGNFPPRFSGLQFPNYSSELNVNALELDDSALYLCASSPDNMQPQHFGDGTRLSIL.

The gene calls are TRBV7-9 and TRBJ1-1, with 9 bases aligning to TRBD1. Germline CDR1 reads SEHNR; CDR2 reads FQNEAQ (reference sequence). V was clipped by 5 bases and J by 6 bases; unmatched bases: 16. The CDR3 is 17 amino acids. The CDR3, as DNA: TGTGCCAGCAGCCCCGAGCGTGGGACAGGGACCCTAGCTGAAGCTTTCTTT. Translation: CASSPERGTGTLAEAFF.

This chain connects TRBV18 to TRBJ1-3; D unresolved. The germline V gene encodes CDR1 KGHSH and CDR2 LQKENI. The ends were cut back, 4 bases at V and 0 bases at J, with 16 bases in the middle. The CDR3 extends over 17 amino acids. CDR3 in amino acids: CASSRDRSSGSGNTIYF. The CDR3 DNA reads TGTGCCAGCTCACGCGATAGGTCCAGCGGCTCTGGAAACACCATATATTTT.

The DNA for the CDR3 is TGTGCCAGCAGCTTAGACGACAGGGGTTTTTCACCCCTCCACTTT. Residues: CASSLDDRGFSPLHF. The chain carries TRBV11-3 and TRBJ1-6; 8 nucleotides agree with TRBD1. Germline V gene lookup returns CDR1 SGHNT and CDR2 YENEEA. The J segment lost 9 bases and the V segment lost 0 bases, leaving 4 bases of the junction unmatched. CDR3 length equals 15 residues.

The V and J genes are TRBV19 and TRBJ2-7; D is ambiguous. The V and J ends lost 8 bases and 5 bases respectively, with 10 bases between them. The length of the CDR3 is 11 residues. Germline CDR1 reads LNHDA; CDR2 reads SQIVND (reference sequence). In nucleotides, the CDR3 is TGTGCCAGTCGAGGTGAGCACGAGCAGTACTTC. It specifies CASRGEHEQYF.

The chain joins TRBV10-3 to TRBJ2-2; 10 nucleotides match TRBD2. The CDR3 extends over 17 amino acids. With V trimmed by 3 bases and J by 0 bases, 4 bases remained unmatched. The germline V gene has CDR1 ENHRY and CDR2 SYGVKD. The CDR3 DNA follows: TGTGCCATCAGTGATGCTAGCGGGGGAACGAACACCGGGGAGCTGTTTTTT. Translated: CAISDASGGTNTGELFF.

CDR3 protein: CASSEGGASTEAFF. Written as DNA, the CDR3 is TGTGCCAGCAGTGAAGGGGGCGCATCCACTGAAGCTTTCTTT. The chain carries TRBV6-1 and TRBJ1-1; D might be TRBD1 (5 bases). V lost 1 base to trimming and J lost 4 bases, with 10 bases between them. The germline V gene encodes CDR1 MNHNS and CDR2 SASEGT. The CDR3 is 14 residues long.

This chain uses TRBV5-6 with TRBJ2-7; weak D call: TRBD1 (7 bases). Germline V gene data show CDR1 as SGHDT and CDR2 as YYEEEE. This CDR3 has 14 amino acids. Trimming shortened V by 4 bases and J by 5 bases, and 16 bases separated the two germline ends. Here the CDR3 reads CASSRLQGGNEQYF. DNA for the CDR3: TGTGCCAGCAGCCGCCTCCAGGGGGGAAACGAGCAGTACTTC.

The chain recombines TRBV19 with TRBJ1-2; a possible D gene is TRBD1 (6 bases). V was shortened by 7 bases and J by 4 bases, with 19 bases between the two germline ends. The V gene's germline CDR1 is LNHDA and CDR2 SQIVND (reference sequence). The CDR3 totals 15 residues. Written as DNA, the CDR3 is TGTGCCAGTACTGCATATGGGGGCCTGATCTATGGCTACACCTTC. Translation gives CASTAYGGLIYGYTF.